These T cell receptor beta chains were read from a single sample in a study of T cells in localized non-small cell lung cancer. Generated by immunoSEQ multiplex PCR, the TCRdb table keeps only in-frame clones and is missing some. The sample includes around 35,000 clones, roughly 87% of them seen just once. The sample was peripheral blood, taken before any cancer treatment. The origin of the receptors is a woman aged 40 to 75 with stage I lung adenocarcinoma. The CDR3 runs from the conserved cysteine through the conserved F or W. Fields, in order: CDR3 protein, CDR3 DNA, clone size, V gene, J gene, D gene, CDR3 length. A D gene is named only where the DNA matches it firmly. Clone size appears in some rows only: once, few, many, or a class for an expanded clone.

CDR3 protein: CASSTPGSSYNSPLHF; CDR3 DNA: TGTGCCAGCAGTACCCCAGGGAGCTCCTATAATTCACCCCTCCACTTT; clone size: .; V gene: TRBV28; J gene: TRBJ1-6; D gene: .; CDR3 length: 16
CDR3 protein: CASSRDAATYGYTF; CDR3 DNA: TGTGCCAGCTCACGGGACGCCGCCACCTATGGCTACACCTTC; clone size: .; V gene: TRBV18; J gene: TRBJ1-2; D gene: .; CDR3 length: 14
CDR3 protein: CASSPRTGGRGDEQYF; CDR3 DNA: TGTGCCAGCAGCCCCCGGACAGGGGGCCGGGGCGACGAGCAGTACTTC; clone size: .; V gene: TRBV6-6; J gene: TRBJ2-7; D gene: TRBD1; CDR3 length: 16
CDR3 protein: CAWSGQWNTEAFF; CDR3 DNA: TGTGCCTGGAGTGGACAGTGGAACACTGAAGCTTTCTTT; clone size: .; V gene: TRBV30; J gene: TRBJ1-1; D gene: .; CDR3 length: 13
CDR3 protein: CASSLRGYNEKLFF; CDR3 DNA: TGTGCCAGCAGCTTACGAGGTTATAATGAAAAACTGTTTTTT; clone size: .; V gene: TRBV11-3; J gene: TRBJ1-4; D gene: .; CDR3 length: 14
CDR3 protein: CASSIPHQPTDTQYF; CDR3 DNA: TGTGCCAGTAGTATACCTCATCAGCCGACAGATACGCAGTATTTT; clone size: .; V gene: TRBV19; J gene: TRBJ2-3; D gene: .; CDR3 length: 15
CDR3 protein: CASSIDLGQGRNNYGYTF; CDR3 DNA: TGTGCCAGTAGTATAGATCTGGGGCAGGGCCGGAATAACTATGGCTACACCTTC; clone size: .; V gene: TRBV19; J gene: TRBJ1-2; D gene: .; CDR3 length: 18
CDR3 protein: CASSPDRGRQPQHF; CDR3 DNA: TGTGCCAGCAGTCCTGACAGGGGGAGGCAGCCCCAGCATTTT; clone size: .; V gene: TRBV27; J gene: TRBJ1-5; D gene: TRBD1; CDR3 length: 14
CDR3 protein: CASSLSQTGSYEQYF; CDR3 DNA: TGTGCCAGCAGCTTATCCCAGACAGGGTCCTACGAGCAGTACTTC; clone size: .; V gene: TRBV7-8; J gene: TRBJ2-7; D gene: TRBD1; CDR3 length: 15
CDR3 protein: CASSGLRDQETQYF; CDR3 DNA: TGTGCCAGTAGTGGGTTGAGGGACCAAGAGACCCAGTACTTC; clone size: .; V gene: TRBV19; J gene: TRBJ2-5; D gene: .; CDR3 length: 14
CDR3 protein: CASSFGGLPEAFF; CDR3 DNA: TGTGCCAGCAGTTTTGGGGGGCTCCCTGAAGCTTTCTTT; clone size: .; V gene: TRBV28; J gene: TRBJ1-1; D gene: .; CDR3 length: 13
CDR3 protein: CATQGGLDTDTQYF; CDR3 DNA: TGTGCCACCCAGGGAGGACTTGACACAGATACGCAGTATTTT; clone size: medium-sized; V gene: TRBV2; J gene: TRBJ2-3; D gene: .; CDR3 length: 14
CDR3 protein: CASSRDRNTEAFF; CDR3 DNA: TGTGCCAGCAGCCGCGACAGGAACACTGAAGCTTTCTTT; clone size: .; V gene: TRBV7-8; J gene: TRBJ1-1; D gene: .; CDR3 length: 13
CDR3 protein: CASSFQGARDTQYF; CDR3 DNA: TGCGCCAGCAGCTTCCAGGGGGCGCGAGATACGCAGTATTTT; clone size: .; V gene: TRBV5-1; J gene: TRBJ2-3; D gene: TRBD1; CDR3 length: 14
CDR3 protein: CASSPLRGVSYGYTF; CDR3 DNA: TGTGCCAGCAGCCCCTTAAGAGGGGTCAGCTATGGCTACACCTTC; clone size: .; V gene: TRBV7-9; J gene: TRBJ1-2; D gene: .; CDR3 length: 15
CDR3 protein: CASSPLSGGSTNEQFF; CDR3 DNA: TGCGCCAGCAGCCCCCTTAGCGGGGGCTCCACCAATGAGCAGTTCTTC; clone size: .; V gene: TRBV5-1; J gene: TRBJ2-1; D gene: TRBD2; CDR3 length: 16
CDR3 protein: CASSQETGGETQYF; CDR3 DNA: TGCGCCAGCAGCCAAGAGACTGGGGGAGAGACCCAGTACTTC; clone size: .; V gene: TRBV4-3; J gene: TRBJ2-5; D gene: .; CDR3 length: 14
CDR3 protein: CASSLTGDNSPLHF; CDR3 DNA: TGTGCCAGCAGCCTAACAGGGGATAATTCACCCCTCCACTTT; clone size: once; V gene: TRBV2; J gene: TRBJ1-6; D gene: TRBD1; CDR3 length: 14
CDR3 protein: CASIDGLNTEAFF; CDR3 DNA: TGTGCCAGCATCGACGGTCTGAACACTGAAGCTTTCTTT; clone size: few; V gene: TRBV7-9; J gene: TRBJ1-1; D gene: .; CDR3 length: 13
CDR3 protein: CASSGGSGANVLTF; CDR3 DNA: TGTGCCAGCAGCGGAGGATCCGGGGCCAACGTCCTGACTTTC; clone size: few; V gene: TRBV9; J gene: TRBJ2-6; D gene: .; CDR3 length: 14
CDR3 protein: CASRGASYNEQFF; CDR3 DNA: TGTGCTAGTAGGGGGGCCTCCTACAATGAGCAGTTCTTC; clone size: .; V gene: TRBV12-5; J gene: TRBJ2-1; D gene: .; CDR3 length: 13
CDR3 protein: CASAQGSYNEQFF; CDR3 DNA: TGCGCCAGCGCACAGGGCTCCTACAATGAGCAGTTCTTC; clone size: once; V gene: TRBV5-1; J gene: TRBJ2-1; D gene: .; CDR3 length: 13